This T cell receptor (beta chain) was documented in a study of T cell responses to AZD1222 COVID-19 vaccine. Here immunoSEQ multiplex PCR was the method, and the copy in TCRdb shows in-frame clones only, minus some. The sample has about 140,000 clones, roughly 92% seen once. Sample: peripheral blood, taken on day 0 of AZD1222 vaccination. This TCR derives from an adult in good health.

The CDR3 DNA reads TGTGCCAGCAGGAGGGGGCTGGGGACCGGGGAGCTGTTTTTT. Its translation is CASRRGLGTGELFF. The rearrangement joins TRBV6-5 to TRBJ2-2; 7 nucleotides align to TRBD1. With V trimmed by 6 bases and J by 5 bases, 6 bases remained unmatched. Germline CDR1 reads MNHEY; CDR2 reads SVGAGI. CDR3 length: 14 residues.